The table lists the clone carrying this T cell receptor (beta chain) with a few counts. The sample comes from a study of T-cell reconstitution after alpha-beta-depleted transplantation in children. Preparation of the TCRbeta library involved a method that used unique molecular identifiers. Via MiXCR, TCRdb re-called the PCR reads, giving one row per CDR3 protein. The data show some 500,000 distinct CDR3 sequences, about 17% seen once. This CDR3 comprises 17 residues. V lost 5 bases to trimming and J lost 5 bases, with 21 bases between them. CDR1 is SGHVS and CDR2 is FNYEAQ in the germline V gene. The sequence came from a human donor who donated a stem cell graft to a child with acute lymphoblastic leukemia. This sample comprised PBMCs from the stem cell graft donor, obtained from the stem cell graft. V and J are TRBV7-6 and TRBJ2-2, with D maybe TRBD1 (6 bases). The CDR3 nucleotides read TGTGCCAGCAGCCTCGGACAGCCCCATCCGGGGACCGGGGAGCTGTTTTTT. This translates into CASSLGQPHPGTGELFF.